This passage covers 2 T cell receptor beta chains from one sample sequenced in a study of shared clonotypes between healthy human individuals. Here immunoSEQ multiplex PCR was the method, and the copy in TCRdb shows in-frame clones only, minus some. The repertoire holds millions of clones, with more than 85% as singletons. Material: naive CD4+ T cells from PBMCs. As for subset: CD45RA+ positively selected. These receptors originate from a man aged 18 to 30 in good health. Some clones in this sample may be carry-over from other donors' samples.

In its sample, this clone was seen once. The rearrangement links TRBV6-5 to TRBJ1-2; D is ambiguous. This CDR3 spans 12 amino acids. Germline values: CDR1 MNHEY, CDR2 SVGAGI. V lost 6 bases to trimming and J lost 8 bases, with 13 bases between them. The CDR3 region is CASRPGEGGYTF. Here the CDR3 DNA reads TGTGCCAGCAGGCCCGGTGAGGGAGGCTACACCTTC.

This CDR3 is CASSLNRVVQPQHF. In nucleotides, the CDR3 is TGTGCCAGCAGTCTTAACAGGGTGGTTCAGCCCCAGCATTTT. The genes are TRBV28 and TRBJ1-5; possibly TRBD1 for D (6 bases). The CDR3 loop spans 14 amino acids. Germline CDR1 and CDR2: MDHEN and SYDVKM. Trimming took 5 bases from V and 6 from J, leaving 14 bases between them.